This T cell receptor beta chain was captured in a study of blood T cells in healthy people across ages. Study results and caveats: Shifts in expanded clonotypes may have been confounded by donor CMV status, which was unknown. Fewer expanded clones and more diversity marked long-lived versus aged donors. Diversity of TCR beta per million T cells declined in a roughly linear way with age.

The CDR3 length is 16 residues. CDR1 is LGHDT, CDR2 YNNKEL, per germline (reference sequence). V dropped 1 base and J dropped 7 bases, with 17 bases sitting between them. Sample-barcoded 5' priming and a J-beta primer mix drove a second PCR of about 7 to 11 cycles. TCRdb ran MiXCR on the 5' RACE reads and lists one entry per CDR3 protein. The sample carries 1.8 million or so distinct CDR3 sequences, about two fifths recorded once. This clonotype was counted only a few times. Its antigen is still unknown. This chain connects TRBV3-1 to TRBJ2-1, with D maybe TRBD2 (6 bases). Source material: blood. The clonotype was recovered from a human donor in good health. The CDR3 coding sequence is TGTGCCAGCAGCCAAGGAGGTAGCGGTGGTTGGAATGAGCAGTTCTTC. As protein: CASSQGGSGGWNEQFF.